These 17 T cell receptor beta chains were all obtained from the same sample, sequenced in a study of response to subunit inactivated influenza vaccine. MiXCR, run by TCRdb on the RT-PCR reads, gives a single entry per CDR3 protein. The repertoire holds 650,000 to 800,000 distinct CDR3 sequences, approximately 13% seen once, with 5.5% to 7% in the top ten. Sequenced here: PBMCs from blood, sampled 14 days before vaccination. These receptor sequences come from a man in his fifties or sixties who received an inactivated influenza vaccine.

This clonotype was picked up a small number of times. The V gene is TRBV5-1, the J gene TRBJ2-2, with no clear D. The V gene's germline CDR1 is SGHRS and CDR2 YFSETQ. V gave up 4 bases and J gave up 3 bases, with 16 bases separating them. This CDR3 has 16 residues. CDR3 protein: CASSPRPEDYTGELFF. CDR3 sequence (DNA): TGCGCCAGCAGCCCACGGCCGGAAGATTACACCGGGGAGCTGTTTTTT. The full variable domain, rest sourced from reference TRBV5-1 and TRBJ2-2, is KAGVTQTPRYLIKTRGQQVTLSCSPISGHRSVSWYQQTPGQGLQFLFEYFSETQRNKGNFPGRFSGRQFSNSRSEMNVSTLELGDSALYLCASSPRPEDYTGELFFGEGSRLTVL.

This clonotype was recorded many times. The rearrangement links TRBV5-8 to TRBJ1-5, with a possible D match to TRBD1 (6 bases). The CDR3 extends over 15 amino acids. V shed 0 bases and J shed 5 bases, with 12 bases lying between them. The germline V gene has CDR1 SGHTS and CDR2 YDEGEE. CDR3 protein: CASSLDFGGHQPQHF. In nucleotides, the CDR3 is TGTGCCAGCAGCTTGGATTTTGGGGGCCATCAGCCCCAGCATTTT.

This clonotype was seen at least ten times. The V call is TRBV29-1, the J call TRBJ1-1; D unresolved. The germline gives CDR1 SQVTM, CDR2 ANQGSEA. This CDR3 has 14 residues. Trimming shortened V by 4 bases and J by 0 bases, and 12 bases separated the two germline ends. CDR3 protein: CSVARSFLNTEAFF. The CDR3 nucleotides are TGCAGCGTTGCTCGGAGTTTCCTGAACACTGAAGCTTTCTTT.

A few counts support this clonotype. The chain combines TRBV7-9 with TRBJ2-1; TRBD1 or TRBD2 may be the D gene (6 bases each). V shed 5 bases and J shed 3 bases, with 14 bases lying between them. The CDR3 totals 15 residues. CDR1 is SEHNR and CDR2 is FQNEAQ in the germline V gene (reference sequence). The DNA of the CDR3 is TGTGCCAGCAGCCCCCCCGGGGGCAACTACAATGAGCAGTTCTTC. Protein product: CASSPPGGNYNEQFF.

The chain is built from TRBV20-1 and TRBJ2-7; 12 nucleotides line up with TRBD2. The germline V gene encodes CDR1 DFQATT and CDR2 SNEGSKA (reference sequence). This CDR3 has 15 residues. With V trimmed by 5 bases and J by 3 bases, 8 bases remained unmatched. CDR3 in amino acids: CSAPKRLAGVYEQYF. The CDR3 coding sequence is TGCAGTGCTCCGAAGCGACTAGCGGGAGTCTACGAGCAGTACTTC.

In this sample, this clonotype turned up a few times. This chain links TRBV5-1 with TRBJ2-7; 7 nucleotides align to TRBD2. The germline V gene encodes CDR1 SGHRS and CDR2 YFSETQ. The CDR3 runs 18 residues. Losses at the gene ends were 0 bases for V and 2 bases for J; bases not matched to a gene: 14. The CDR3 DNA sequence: TGCGCCAGCAGCTTGGATCCAGCGGGATCCTATTCGGCCTACGAGCAGTACTTC. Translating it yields CASSLDPAGSYSAYEQYF.

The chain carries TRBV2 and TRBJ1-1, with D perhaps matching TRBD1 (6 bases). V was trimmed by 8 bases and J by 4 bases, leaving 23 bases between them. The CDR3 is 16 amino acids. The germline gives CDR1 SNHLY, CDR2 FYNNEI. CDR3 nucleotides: TGTGCCAGCCTGCCCGGGGGAGGGGGAGAGGCCACTGAAGCTTTCTTT. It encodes CASLPGGGGEATEAFF.

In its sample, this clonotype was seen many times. In nucleotides, the CDR3 is TGTGCCAGCAGCTTGGCAGGGTCGGGCAATCAGCCCCAGCATTTT. Its protein is CASSLAGSGNQPQHF. This chain connects TRBV7-9 to TRBJ1-5; D is possibly TRBD1 (5 bases). The V gene lost 3 bases and the J gene lost 2 bases, with 11 bases spanning the gap. Per the germline V gene, CDR1 is SEHNR and CDR2 is FQNEAQ (reference sequence). The CDR3 is 15 amino acids.

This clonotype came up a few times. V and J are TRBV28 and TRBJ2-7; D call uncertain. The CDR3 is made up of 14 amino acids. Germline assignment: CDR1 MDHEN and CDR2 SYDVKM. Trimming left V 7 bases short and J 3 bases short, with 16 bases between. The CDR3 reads CASTQAQSRYEQYF. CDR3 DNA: TGTGCCAGCACTCAGGCCCAATCCCGCTACGAGCAGTACTTC. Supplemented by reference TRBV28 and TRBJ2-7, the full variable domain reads DVKVTQSSRYLVKRTGEKVFLECVQDMDHENMFWYRQDPGLGLRLIYFSYDVKMKEKGDIPEGYSVSREKKERFSLILESASTNQTSMYLCASTQAQSRYEQYFGPGTRLTVT.

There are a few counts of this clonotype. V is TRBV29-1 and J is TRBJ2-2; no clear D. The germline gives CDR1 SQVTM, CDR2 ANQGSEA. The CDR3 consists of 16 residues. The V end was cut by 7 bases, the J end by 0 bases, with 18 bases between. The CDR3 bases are TGCAGCGCCACCCCAGTAGGGCAGGCGAACACCGGGGAGCTGTTTTTT. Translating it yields CSATPVGQANTGELFF.

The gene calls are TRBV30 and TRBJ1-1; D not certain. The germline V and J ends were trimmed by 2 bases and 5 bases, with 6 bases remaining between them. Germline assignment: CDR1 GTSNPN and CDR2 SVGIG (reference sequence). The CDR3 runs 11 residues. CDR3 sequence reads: CAWSLGTEAFF. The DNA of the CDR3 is TGTGCCTGGAGTTTGGGTACTGAAGCTTTCTTT.

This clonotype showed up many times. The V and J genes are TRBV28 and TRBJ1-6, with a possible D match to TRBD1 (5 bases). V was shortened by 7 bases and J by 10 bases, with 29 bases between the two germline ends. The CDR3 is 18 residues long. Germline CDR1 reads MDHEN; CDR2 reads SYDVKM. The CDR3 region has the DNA TGTGCCAGCACCCTAGGACCGGGACGGCCAAGTTGGCCCTCACCCCTCCACTTT. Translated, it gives CASTLGPGRPSWPSPLHF.

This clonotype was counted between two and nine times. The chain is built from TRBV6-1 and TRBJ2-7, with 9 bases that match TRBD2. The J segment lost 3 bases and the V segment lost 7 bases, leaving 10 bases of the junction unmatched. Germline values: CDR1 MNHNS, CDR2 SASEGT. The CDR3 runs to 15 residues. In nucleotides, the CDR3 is TGTGCCAGCACCAAACTAGCGGGCCAATTCTACGAGCAGTACTTC. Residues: CASTKLAGQFYEQYF.

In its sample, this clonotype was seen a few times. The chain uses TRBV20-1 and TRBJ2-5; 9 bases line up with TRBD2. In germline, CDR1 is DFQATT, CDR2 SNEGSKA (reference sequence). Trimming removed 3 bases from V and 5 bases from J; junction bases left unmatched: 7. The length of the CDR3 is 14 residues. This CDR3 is CSASAAGGPETQYF. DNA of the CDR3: TGCAGTGCTAGCGCAGCGGGGGGCCCCGAGACCCAGTACTTC.

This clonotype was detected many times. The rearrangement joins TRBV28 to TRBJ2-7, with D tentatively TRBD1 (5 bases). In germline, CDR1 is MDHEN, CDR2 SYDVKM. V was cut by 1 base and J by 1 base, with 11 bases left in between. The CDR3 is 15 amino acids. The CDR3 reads CASSLSLTGSYEQYF. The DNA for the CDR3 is TGTGCCAGCAGTTTATCTCTTACAGGATCCTACGAGCAGTACTTC.

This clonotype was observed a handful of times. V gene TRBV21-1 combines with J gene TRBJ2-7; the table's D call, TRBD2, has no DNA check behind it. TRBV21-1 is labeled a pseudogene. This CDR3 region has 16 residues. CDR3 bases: TGTGCCAGCAGCAAAAAGCAGACGGGACTAGTACACGAGCAGTACTTC. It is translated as CASSKKQTGLVHEQYF.

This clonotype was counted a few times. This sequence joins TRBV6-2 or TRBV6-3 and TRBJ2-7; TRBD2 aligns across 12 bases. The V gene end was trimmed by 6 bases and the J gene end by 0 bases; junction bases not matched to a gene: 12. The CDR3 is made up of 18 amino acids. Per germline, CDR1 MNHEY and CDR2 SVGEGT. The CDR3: CASRKPGLAGANSYEQYF. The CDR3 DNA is TGTGCCAGCAGAAAACCGGGACTAGCGGGTGCGAACTCCTACGAGCAGTACTTC.